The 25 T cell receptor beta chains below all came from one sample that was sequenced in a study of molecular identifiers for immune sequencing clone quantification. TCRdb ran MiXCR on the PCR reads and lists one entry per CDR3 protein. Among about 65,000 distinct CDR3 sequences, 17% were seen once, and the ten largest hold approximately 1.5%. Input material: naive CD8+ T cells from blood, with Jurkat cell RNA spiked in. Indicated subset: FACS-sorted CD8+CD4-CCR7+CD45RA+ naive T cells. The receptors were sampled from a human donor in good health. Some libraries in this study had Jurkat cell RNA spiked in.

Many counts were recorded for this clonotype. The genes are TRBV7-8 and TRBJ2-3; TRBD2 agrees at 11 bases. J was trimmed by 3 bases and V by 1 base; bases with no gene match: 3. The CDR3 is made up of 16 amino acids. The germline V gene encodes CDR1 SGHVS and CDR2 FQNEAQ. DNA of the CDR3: TGTGCCAGCAGCTTAGGGCCTAGCGGGAGGACAGATACGCAGTATTTT. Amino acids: CASSLGPSGRTDTQYF.

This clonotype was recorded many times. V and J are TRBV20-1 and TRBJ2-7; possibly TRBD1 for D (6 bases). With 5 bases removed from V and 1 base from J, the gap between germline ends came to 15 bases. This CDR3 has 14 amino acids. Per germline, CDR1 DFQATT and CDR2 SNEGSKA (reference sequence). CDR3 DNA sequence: TGCAGTGCTTCAGGACAGTCGCTTTCCTACGAGCAGTACTTC. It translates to CSASGQSLSYEQYF.

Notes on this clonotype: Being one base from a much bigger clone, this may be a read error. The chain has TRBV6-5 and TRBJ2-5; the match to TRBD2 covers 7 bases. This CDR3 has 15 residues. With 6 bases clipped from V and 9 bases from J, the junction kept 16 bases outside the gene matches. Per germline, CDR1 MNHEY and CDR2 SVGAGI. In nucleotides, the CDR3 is TGTGCCAGCAGAAGAGCGGGCCCGGGACGGGAGGCCCAGTACTTC. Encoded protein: CASRRAGPGREAQYF.

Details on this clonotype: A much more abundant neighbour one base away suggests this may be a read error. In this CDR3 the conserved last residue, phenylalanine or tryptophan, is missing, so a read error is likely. CDR3 loop: CASSYSRLAGGFADTQYL. In nucleotides, the CDR3 is TGTGCCAGCAGTTACTCCAGACTAGCGGGAGGATTTGCAGATACGCAGTATTTA. The gene calls are TRBV6-5 and TRBJ2-3; 13 bases agree with TRBD2. The CDR3 is 18 amino acids. The trim removed 0 bases at V and 4 bases at J, leaving 7 bases unmatched. CDR1 MNHEY and CDR2 SVGAGI come from the germline V gene.

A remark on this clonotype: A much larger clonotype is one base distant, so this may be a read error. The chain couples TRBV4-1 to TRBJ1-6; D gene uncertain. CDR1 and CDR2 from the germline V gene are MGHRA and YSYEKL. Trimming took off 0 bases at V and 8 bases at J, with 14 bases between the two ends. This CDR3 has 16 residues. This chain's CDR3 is CASSQEYAQRDSPLHF. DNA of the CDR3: TGCGCCAGCAGCCAAGAGTACGCCCAGAGAGATTCACCCCTCCACTTT.

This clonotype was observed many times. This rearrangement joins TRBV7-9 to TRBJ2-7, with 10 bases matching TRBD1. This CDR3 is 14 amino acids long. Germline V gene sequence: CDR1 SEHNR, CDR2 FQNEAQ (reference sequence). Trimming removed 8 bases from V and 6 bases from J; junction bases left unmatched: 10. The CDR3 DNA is TGTGCCAGCTCGAGGGGGACAGGGGCGGGCGAGCAGTACTTC. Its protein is CASSRGTGAGEQYF. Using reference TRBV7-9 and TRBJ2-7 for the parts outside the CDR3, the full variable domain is DTGVSQNPRHKITKRGQNVTFRCDPISEHNRLYWYRQTLGQGPEFLTYFQNEAQLEKSRLLSDRFSAERPKGSFSTLEIQRTEQGDSAMYLCASSRGTGAGEQYFGPGTRLTVT.

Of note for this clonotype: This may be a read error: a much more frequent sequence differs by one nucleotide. The CDR3 bases are TGCGCCAGCAGCCAACTGCCGACTAGCTACGAGCAGTACTTC. It codes for CASSQLPTSYEQYF. The rearrangement links TRBV4-1 to TRBJ2-7; D perhaps matches TRBD2 (6 bases). Germline CDR1 is MGHRA and CDR2 is YSYEKL. The CDR3 consists of 14 residues. With 2 bases removed from V and 3 bases from J, the gap between germline ends came to 11 bases.

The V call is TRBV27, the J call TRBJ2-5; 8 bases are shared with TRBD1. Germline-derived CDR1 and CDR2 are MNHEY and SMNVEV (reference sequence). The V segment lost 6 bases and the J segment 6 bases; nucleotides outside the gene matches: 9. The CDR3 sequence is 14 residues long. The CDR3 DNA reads TGTGCCAGCAGACTCCAGACAGGGGTGAAGACCCAGTACTTC. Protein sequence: CASRLQTGVKTQYF.

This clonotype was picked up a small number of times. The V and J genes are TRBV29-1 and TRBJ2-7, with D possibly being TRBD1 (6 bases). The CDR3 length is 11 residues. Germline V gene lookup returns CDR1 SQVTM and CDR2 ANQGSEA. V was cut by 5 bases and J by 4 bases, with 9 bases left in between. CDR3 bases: TGCAGCGTTTTACAGGGTTACGAGCAGTACTTC. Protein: CSVLQGYEQYF.

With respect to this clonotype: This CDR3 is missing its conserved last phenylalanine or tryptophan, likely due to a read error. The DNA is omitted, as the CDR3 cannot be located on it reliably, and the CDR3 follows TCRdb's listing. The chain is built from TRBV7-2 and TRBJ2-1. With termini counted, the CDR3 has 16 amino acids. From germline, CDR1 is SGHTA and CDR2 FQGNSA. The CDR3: CASSLGLASSYNEQCY.

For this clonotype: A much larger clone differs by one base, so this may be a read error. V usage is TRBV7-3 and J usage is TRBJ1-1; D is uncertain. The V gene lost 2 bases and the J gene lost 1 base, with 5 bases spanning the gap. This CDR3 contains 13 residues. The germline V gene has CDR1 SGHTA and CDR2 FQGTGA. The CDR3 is CASSLDQNTEAFF. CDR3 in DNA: TGTGCCAGCAGCTTAGACCAGAACACTGAAGCTTTCTTT. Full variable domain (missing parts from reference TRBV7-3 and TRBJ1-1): GAGVSQTPSNKVTEKGKYVELRCDPISGHTALYWYRQSLGQGPEFLIYFQGTGAADDSGLPNDRFFAVRPEGSVSTLKIQRTERGDSAVYLCASSLDQNTEAFFGQGTRLTVV.

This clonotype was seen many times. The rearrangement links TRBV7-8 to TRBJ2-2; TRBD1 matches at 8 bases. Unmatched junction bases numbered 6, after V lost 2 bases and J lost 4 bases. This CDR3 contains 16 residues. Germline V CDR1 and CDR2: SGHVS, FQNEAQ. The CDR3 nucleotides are TGTGCCAGCAGCTTAATGCGGACAGGGAGCACCGGGGAGCTGTTTTTT. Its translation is CASSLMRTGSTGELFF.

The CDR3 region is CASWRVGISHSTDTQYF. The CDR3 DNA is TGTGCCAGCTGGCGCGTGGGGATCAGCCATAGCACAGATACGCAGTATTTT. The chain uses TRBV27 and TRBJ2-3; D not resolved. In germline, CDR1 is MNHEY, CDR2 SMNVEV (reference sequence). The V and J ends lost 8 bases and 0 bases respectively, with 21 bases between them. The CDR3 length is 17 residues.

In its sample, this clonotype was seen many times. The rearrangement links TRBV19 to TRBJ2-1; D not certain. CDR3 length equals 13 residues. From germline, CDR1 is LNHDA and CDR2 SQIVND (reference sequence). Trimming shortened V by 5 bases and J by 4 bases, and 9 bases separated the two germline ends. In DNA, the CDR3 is TGTGCCAGTAGTCAACCGTATTACAATGAGCAGTTCTTC. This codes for CASSQPYYNEQFF.

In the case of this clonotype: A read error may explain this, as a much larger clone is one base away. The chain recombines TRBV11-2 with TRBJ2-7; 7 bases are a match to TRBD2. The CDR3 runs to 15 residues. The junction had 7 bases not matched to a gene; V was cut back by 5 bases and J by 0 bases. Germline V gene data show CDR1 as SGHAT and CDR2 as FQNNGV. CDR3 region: CASSPPSGDSYEQYF. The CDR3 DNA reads TGTGCCAGCAGCCCGCCGAGCGGGGACTCCTACGAGCAGTACTTC.

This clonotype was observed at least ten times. Written as DNA, the CDR3 is TGTGCCAGTAGTATACCCGGGGACACTGAAGCTTTCTTT. Translating it yields CASSIPGDTEAFF. The chain combines TRBV19 with TRBJ1-1; D not resolved. Germline V lookup: CDR1 LNHDA, CDR2 SQIVND (reference sequence). The V end was cut by 2 bases, the J end by 3 bases, with 7 bases between. The CDR3 is 13 residues long.

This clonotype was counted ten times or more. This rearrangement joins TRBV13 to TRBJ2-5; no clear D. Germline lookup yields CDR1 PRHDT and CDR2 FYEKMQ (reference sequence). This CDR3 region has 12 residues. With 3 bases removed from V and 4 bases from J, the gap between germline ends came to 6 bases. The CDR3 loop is CASSLAPETQYF. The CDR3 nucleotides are TGTGCCAGCAGCTTGGCACCAGAGACCCAGTACTTC. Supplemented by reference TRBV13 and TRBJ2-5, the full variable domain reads AAGVIQSPRHLIKEKRETATLKCYPIPRHDTVYWYQQGPGQDPQFLISFYEKMQSDKGSIPDRFSAQQFSDYHSELNMSSLELGDSALYFCASSLAPETQYFGPGTRLLVL.

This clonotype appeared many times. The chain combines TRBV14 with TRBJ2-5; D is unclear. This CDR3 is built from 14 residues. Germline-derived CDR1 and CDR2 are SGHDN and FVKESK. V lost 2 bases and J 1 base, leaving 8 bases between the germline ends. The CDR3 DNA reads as TGTGCCAGCAGCCAATCGAACCGCCAAGAGACCCAGTACTTC. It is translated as CASSQSNRQETQYF.

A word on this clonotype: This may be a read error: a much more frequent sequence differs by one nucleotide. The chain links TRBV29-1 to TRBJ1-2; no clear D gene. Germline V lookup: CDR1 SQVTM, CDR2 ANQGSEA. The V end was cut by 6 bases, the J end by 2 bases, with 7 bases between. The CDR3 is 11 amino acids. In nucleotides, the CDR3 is TGCAGCGTACGGGCGAACTATGGCTACACCTTC. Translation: CSVRANYGYTF.

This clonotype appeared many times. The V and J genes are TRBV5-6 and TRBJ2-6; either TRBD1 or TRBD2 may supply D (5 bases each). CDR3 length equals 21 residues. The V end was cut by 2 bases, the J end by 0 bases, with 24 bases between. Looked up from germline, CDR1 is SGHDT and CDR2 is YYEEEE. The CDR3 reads CASSLGPPQLGPLSGANVLTF. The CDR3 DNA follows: TGTGCCAGCAGCTTAGGCCCCCCACAACTGGGACCGCTCTCTGGGGCCAACGTCCTGACTTTC.

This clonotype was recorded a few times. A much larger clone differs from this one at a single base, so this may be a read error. The chain's CDR3 is CSARRVGDSLYEQYF. The DNA of the CDR3 is TGCAGTGCCCGCCGCGTGGGGGACAGCCTCTACGAGCAGTACTTC. The genes are TRBV20-1 and TRBJ2-7; 7 bases line up with TRBD1. The CDR3 is made up of 15 amino acids. The V gene's germline CDR1 is DFQATT and CDR2 SNEGSKA (reference sequence). The V and J ends lost 6 bases and 3 bases, in that order; junction bases with no gene match: 14.

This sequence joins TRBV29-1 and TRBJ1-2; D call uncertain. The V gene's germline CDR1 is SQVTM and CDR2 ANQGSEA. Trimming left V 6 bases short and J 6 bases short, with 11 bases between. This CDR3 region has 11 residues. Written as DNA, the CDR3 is TGCAGCGTACAGACGAACCATGGCTACACCTTC. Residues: CSVQTNHGYTF.

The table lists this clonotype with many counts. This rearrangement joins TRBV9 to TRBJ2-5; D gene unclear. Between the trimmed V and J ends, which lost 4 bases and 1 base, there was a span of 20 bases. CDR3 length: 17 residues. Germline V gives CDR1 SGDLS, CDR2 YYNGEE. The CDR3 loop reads CASSPEPVLAFQETQYF. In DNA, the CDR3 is TGTGCCAGCAGCCCCGAGCCAGTCCTGGCCTTCCAAGAGACCCAGTACTTC.

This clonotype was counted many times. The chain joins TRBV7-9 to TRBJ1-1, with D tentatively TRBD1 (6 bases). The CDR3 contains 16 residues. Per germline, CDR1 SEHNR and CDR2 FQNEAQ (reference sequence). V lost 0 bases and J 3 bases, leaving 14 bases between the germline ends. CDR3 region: CASSLAPGGRHTEAFF. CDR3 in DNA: TGTGCCAGCAGCTTAGCTCCGGGGGGGCGGCACACTGAAGCTTTCTTT.

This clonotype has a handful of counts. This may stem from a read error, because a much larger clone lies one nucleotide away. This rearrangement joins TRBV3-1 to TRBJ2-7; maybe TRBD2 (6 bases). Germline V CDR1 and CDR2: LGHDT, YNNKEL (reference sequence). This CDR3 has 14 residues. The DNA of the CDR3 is TGTGCCAGCGGCCATGGAGGGACTTCCTACGAGCAGTACTTC. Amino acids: CASGHGGTSYEQYF.